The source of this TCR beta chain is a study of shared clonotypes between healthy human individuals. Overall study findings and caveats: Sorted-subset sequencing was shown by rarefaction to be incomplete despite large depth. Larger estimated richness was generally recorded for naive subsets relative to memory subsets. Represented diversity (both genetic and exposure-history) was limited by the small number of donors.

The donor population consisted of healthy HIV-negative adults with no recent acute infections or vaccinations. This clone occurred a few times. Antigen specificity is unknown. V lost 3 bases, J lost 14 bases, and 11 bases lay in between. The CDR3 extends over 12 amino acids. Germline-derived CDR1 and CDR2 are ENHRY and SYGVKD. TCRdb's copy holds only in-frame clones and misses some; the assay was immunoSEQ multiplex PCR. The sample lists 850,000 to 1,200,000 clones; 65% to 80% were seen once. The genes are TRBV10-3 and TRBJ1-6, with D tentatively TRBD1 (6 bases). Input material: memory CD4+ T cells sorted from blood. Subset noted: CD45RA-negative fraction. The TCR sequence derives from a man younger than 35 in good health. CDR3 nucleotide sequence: TGTGCCATCAGTGAACAGGGCAAATCCCTCCACTTT. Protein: CAISEQGKSLHF.